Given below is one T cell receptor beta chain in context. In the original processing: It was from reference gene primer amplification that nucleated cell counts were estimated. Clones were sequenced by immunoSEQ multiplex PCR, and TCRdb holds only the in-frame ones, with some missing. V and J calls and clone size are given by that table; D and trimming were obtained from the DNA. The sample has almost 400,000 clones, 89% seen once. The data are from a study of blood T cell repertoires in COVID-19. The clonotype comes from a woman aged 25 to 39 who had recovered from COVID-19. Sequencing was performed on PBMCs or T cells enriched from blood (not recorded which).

The CDR3 spells CASSLALGQGTNYGYTF. CDR3 bases: TGCGCCAGCAGCTTGGCCCTGGGACAGGGCACTAACTATGGCTACACCTTC. The chain couples TRBV5-1 to TRBJ1-2, with 9 nucleotides matching TRBD1. The junction had 6 bases not matched to a gene; V was cut back by 0 bases and J by 0 bases. In germline, CDR1 is SGHRS, CDR2 YFSETQ. The CDR3 spans 17 residues. Full variable domain (rest looked up from reference TRBV5-1 and TRBJ1-2): KAGVTQTPRYLIKTRGQQVTLSCSPISGHRSVSWYQQTPGQGLQFLFEYFSETQRNKGNFPGRFSGRQFSNSRSEMNVSTLELGDSALYLCASSLALGQGTNYGYTFGSGTRLTVV.